These 12 T cell receptor beta chains share one sample of origin, sequenced in a study of T cell responses to AZD1222 COVID-19 vaccine (dated by TCRdb to the early 2020s). Library preparation was by the immunoSEQ multiplex PCR assay. What TCRdb holds here is the immuneACCESS table cut down to in-frame rearrangements. Part of the clones is not present; checked against another copy, under half of the missing clones reflect an unresolved V gene, and the others are unexplained. The sample data list about 180,000 clones, and roughly 88% of these were observed just once. Approximately 0.5% of the sample is held by the ten biggest clonotypes. Reading the label with the study, this specimen's time point is: baseline before first vaccination. The sample was peripheral blood, taken on day 0 of AZD1222 vaccination. These receptors were collected from an adult in good health.

The chain joins TRBV7-2 to TRBJ2-2; 7 nucleotides line up with TRBD2. CDR1 and CDR2 (germline): SGHTA, FQGNSA. V lost 4 bases, J lost 6 bases, and 8 bases stayed unmatched. The CDR3 extends over 15 amino acids. This CDR3 is CASSSSGGYAGELFF. The CDR3 DNA follows: TGTGCCAGCAGCTCTAGCGGCGGTTACGCCGGGGAGCTGTTTTTT.

V and J are TRBV28 and TRBJ1-2, with D perhaps matching TRBD1 (5 bases). Between the trimmed V and J ends, which lost 8 bases and 5 bases, there was a span of 18 bases. This CDR3 is built from 14 residues. Per germline, CDR1 MDHEN and CDR2 SYDVKM. The CDR3 spells CASGFKGSGYGYTF. In DNA, the CDR3 is TGTGCCAGCGGGTTTAAGGGGTCCGGTTATGGCTACACCTTC.

V gene TRBV5-6 combines with J gene TRBJ2-6, with D uncertain. CDR3 size: 18 residues. Trimming stripped 4 bases from V and 0 bases from J, with 17 bases between. Germline CDR1 reads SGHDT; CDR2 reads YYEEEE. The DNA of the CDR3 is TGTGCCAGCAGCCCTACATCCCAGTTGTACTCTGGGGCCAACGTCCTGACTTTC. This sequence encodes CASSPTSQLYSGANVLTF.

The table lists this clone with a few counts. The rearrangement joins TRBV5-1 to TRBJ1-2, with D maybe TRBD1 (6 bases). The V end lost 0 bases, the J end lost 6 bases, and 12 bases lay between the germline ends. The CDR3 has 14 amino acids. In germline, CDR1 is SGHRS, CDR2 YFSETQ. As DNA, the CDR3 is TGCGCCAGCAGCTTGGACAGGGAATTGGATGGCTACACCTTC. Translating gives CASSLDRELDGYTF.

The chain uses TRBV3-1 (or the pseudogene TRBV3-2) and TRBJ2-7, with D maybe TRBD1 (5 bases). V was cut by 2 bases and J by 5 bases, with 19 bases left in between. Per germline, CDR1 LGHDT and CDR2 YNNKEL (reference sequence). The CDR3 loop spans 16 amino acids. CDR3 residues: CASSQSGQGPWDEQYF. CDR3 DNA: TGTGCCAGCAGCCAAAGTGGGCAGGGCCCCTGGGACGAGCAGTACTTC.

The J gene is TRBJ1-6, the V gene TRBV5-6; D possibly corresponds to TRBD1 (6 bases). The CDR3 has 16 residues. CDR1 and CDR2 (germline): SGHDT, YYEEEE. V shed 2 bases and J shed 7 bases, with 16 bases lying between them. The CDR3 is CASSLRGGSTNSPLHF. CDR3 coding DNA: TGTGCCAGCAGCTTAAGGGGGGGTTCTACGAATTCACCCCTCCACTTT.

This clone appeared a single time. The chain's CDR3 is CASRGLETGLAFF. CDR3 coding DNA: TGTGCCAGCAGGGGGCTCGAAACAGGCTTAGCTTTCTTT. This sequence joins TRBV2 and TRBJ1-1, with D perhaps TRBD1 (5 bases). V lost 6 bases, J lost 10 bases, and 18 bases lay in between. CDR3 length: 13 amino acids. The germline CDR1 and CDR2 sequences are SNHLY and FYNNEI.

The chain recombines TRBV19 with TRBJ1-5; tentatively, D is TRBD1 (5 bases). The V gene lost 6 bases and the J gene lost 0 bases, with 12 bases spanning the gap. This CDR3 has 15 residues. From germline, CDR1 is LNHDA and CDR2 SQIVND (reference sequence). For the CDR3, the DNA is TGTGCCAGTAGGGTGACAGAGGATAGCAATCAGCCCCAGCATTTT. Its protein product is CASRVTEDSNQPQHF.

DNA for the CDR3: TGTGCCAGCAGCTCGAGGGGACAGGGTCCTCGCGACCTGTACGAGCAGTACTTC. It translates to CASSSRGQGPRDLYEQYF. The V gene is TRBV14, the J gene TRBJ2-7; 9 nucleotides match TRBD1. Trimming took 5 bases from V and 4 from J; bases not matched to a gene: 18. This CDR3 has 18 residues. Germline lookup yields CDR1 SGHDN and CDR2 FVKESK.

The rearrangement links TRBV11-3 to TRBJ2-7; 8 nucleotides match TRBD1. J gave up 6 bases and V 2 bases, and 6 bases lay outside the gene matches. This CDR3 has 14 residues. The V gene's germline CDR1 is SGHNT and CDR2 YENEEA. This CDR3 is CASSLRTGQGEQYF. The CDR3 DNA reads as TGTGCCAGCAGCTTAAGGACAGGGCAGGGCGAGCAGTACTTC. The full variable domain, with the rest looked up from reference TRBV11-3 and TRBJ2-7, is EAGVVQSPRYKIIEKKQPVAFWCNPISGHNTLYWYLQNLGQGPELLIRYENEEAVDDSQLPKDRFSAERLKGVDSTLKIQPAELGDSAVYLCASSLRTGQGEQYFGPGTRLTVT.

The chain combines TRBV30 with TRBJ1-5; D is ambiguous. Per the germline V gene, CDR1 is GTSNPN and CDR2 is SVGIG (reference sequence). CDR3 length: 14 residues. Trimming removed 3 bases at V and 5 bases at J, with 14 bases between. The CDR3 coding sequence is TGTGCCTGGAGGGCCCCAGGAGACCATCAGCCCCAGCATTTT. It codes for CAWRAPGDHQPQHF.

This clone came up a few times. The CDR3 region has the DNA TGCGCCAGCACCCCCAACGGGCAGACCCCTAATTCACCCCTCCACTTT. Its translation: CASTPNGQTPNSPLHF. This chain joins TRBV5-1 and TRBJ1-6; D is unresolved. The length of the CDR3 is 16 residues. The V gene lost 6 bases and the J gene lost 6 bases, with 19 bases spanning the gap. Looked up from germline, CDR1 is SGHRS and CDR2 is YFSETQ.